This is a list of T cell receptor beta chains from one sample in a study of regulatory T cells in long-lasting Graves disease. TCRdb processed the multiplex PCR reads anew with MiXCR; each CDR3 protein has one entry. The sample records approximately 460,000 distinct CDR3 sequences, around 17% being singletons. This sample also appeared in a second study, on T cells in Graves' hyperthyroidism and ophthalmopathy.

Sequenced here: peripheral blood mononuclear cells (PBMCs), sampled at new diagnosis, from a patient treated with antithyroid drugs. The receptors were gathered from a woman aged 25 to 39 with Graves disease. Each CDR3 is given with its conserved first and last residue. A D gene is named only where the DNA matches it firmly. Size values are once, few and many counts, or a class for expanded clones, and some rows have none.

TRBV12-5,many,TRBJ2-5,NA,CASGLGNAETQYF,TGTGCTAGTGGTTTGGGGAACGCAGAGACCCAGTACTTC
TRBV7-8,many,TRBJ1-5,NA,CASSPTTWGLNQPQHF,TGTGCCAGCAGCCCAACGACATGGGGGCTAAATCAGCCCCAGCATTTT
TRBV7-9,few,TRBJ2-4,TRBD1,CASSLGTGGFGIQYF,TGTGCCAGCAGCTTAGGGACAGGGGGTTTCGGCATTCAGTACTTC
TRBV27,few,TRBJ1-2,TRBD1,CASSMYRGTSYGYTF,TGTGCCAGCAGTATGTACAGGGGTACTTCCTATGGCTACACCTTC
TRBV7-3,many,TRBJ2-3,TRBD2,CASSLKGGSWSDTQYF,TGTGCCAGCAGCTTAAAAGGCGGGAGTTGGTCAGATACGCAGTATTTT
TRBV6-1,NA,TRBJ2-7,TRBD1,CASRTGQGSSYEQYF,TGTGCCAGCAGAACTGGACAGGGTAGCTCCTACGAGCAGTACTTC
TRBV7-2,many,TRBJ2-1,TRBD2,CASSQLAGDYNEQFF,TGTGCCAGCAGCCAACTAGCGGGAGACTACAATGAGCAGTTCTTC
TRBV18,many,TRBJ2-1,NA,CASSPPILARSSYNEQFF,TGTGCCAGCTCACCACCGATATTAGCGAGGAGCTCCTACAATGAGCAGTTCTTC
TRBV20-1,many,TRBJ1-5,TRBD1,CSASEGAPGQPQHF,TGCAGTGCTAGTGAGGGGGCGCCGGGGCAGCCCCAGCATTTT
TRBV9,many,TRBJ1-1,NA,CASSVGGSGEAFF,TGTGCCAGCAGCGTAGGTGGGTCAGGTGAAGCTTTCTTT
TRBV30,many,TRBJ2-7,TRBD2,CAWRPLLAGPPYEQYF,TGTGCCTGGAGACCCTTATTAGCGGGGCCTCCCTACGAGCAGTACTTC
TRBV7-2,NA,TRBJ1-3,NA,CASSLVIGNTIYF,TGTGCCAGCAGCTTGGTTATAGGAAACACCATATATTTT
TRBV6-1,NA,TRBJ1-5,NA,CASSLPGEVQPQHF,TGTGCCAGCAGCCTCCCGGGGGAGGTACAGCCCCAGCATTTT
TRBV7-9,many,TRBJ2-5,NA,CASSLGQRETQYF,TGTGCCAGCAGCTTAGGGCAGCGGGAGACCCAGTACTTC
TRBV2,many,TRBJ1-1,NA,CASSERTRNTEAFF,TGTGCCAGCAGTGAGAGGACAAGGAACACTGAAGCTTTCTTT
TRBV28,NA,TRBJ1-2,NA,CASSFPTRSYGYTF,TGTGCCAGCAGTTTTCCCACAAGGAGTTATGGCTACACCTTC
TRBV2,many,TRBJ2-2,NA,CASSERGTGELFF,TGTGCCAGCAGTGAACGCGGGACCGGGGAGCTGTTTTTT
TRBV19,NA,TRBJ2-1,TRBD1,CASSDGTVPYNEQFF,TGTGCCAGTAGTGATGGGACAGTACCCTACAATGAGCAGTTCTTC
TRBV11-2,many,TRBJ1-1,NA,CASSFVLREAFF,TGTGCCAGCAGCTTTGTTTTGAGAGAAGCTTTCTTT
TRBV28,many,TRBJ1-1,TRBD1,CASSRLGQMNTEAFF,TGTGCCAGCAGTCGCTTGGGACAGATGAACACTGAAGCTTTCTTT
TRBV28,many,TRBJ1-1,TRBD1,CASSFPPTGGDRNTEAFF,TGTGCCAGCAGTTTTCCCCCGACAGGGGGAGACAGGAACACTGAAGCTTTCTTT
TRBV7-8,many,TRBJ2-3,TRBD2,CASSKHLAGVTDTQYF,TGTGCCAGCAGCAAGCACCTAGCGGGAGTCACAGATACGCAGTATTTT
TRBV10-3,many,TRBJ2-7,TRBD1,CAISESGQPRGYEQYF,TGTGCCATCAGTGAGTCGGGACAGCCCAGGGGCTACGAGCAGTACTTC
TRBV28,many,TRBJ1-5,TRBD1,CASKQGENQPQHF,TGTGCCAGCAAACAGGGGGAGAACCAGCCCCAGCATTTT
TRBV4-1,once,TRBJ2-1,NA,CASSQDPGGEQFF,TGCGCCAGCAGCCAAGATCCCGGGGGTGAGCAGTTCTTC
TRBV6-1,many,TRBJ1-1,TRBD1,CASSLGGTGSNTEAFF,TGTGCCAGCAGTCTCGGAGGGACAGGGAGTAACACTGAAGCTTTCTTT
TRBV28,many,TRBJ2-1,TRBD2,CACRLAGVREQFF,TGTGCCTGCCGACTAGCGGGAGTTCGTGAGCAGTTCTTC
TRBV7-2,few,TRBJ2-3,TRBD2,CASSSYTTSGSWGDTQYF,TGTGCCAGCAGCTCCTACACTACTAGCGGGAGTTGGGGGGATACGCAGTATTTT
TRBV6-5,NA,TRBJ2-1,TRBD2,CASSSLLAGPSYNEQFF,TGTGCCAGCAGTTCCCTGCTAGCGGGACCCTCCTACAATGAGCAGTTCTTC
TRBV27,many,TRBJ2-1,NA,CASSPASTYNEQFF,TGTGCCAGCAGCCCGGCAAGTACCTACAATGAGCAGTTCTTC
TRBV20-1,many,TRBJ2-3,NA,CSARASAGTDTQYF,TGCAGTGCTAGAGCTAGCGCCGGCACAGATACGCAGTATTTT
TRBV18,few,TRBJ1-1,NA,CASSPRAVMNTEAFF,TGTGCCAGCTCACCGCGGGCTGTCATGAACACTGAAGCTTTCTTT
TRBV25-1,few,TRBJ2-1,TRBD1,CASSGTTDRGYNEQFF,TGTGCCAGCAGTGGCACCACGGACAGGGGCTACAATGAGCAGTTCTTC
TRBV10-3,NA,TRBJ2-7,NA,CAIKAASKNEQYF,TGTGCCATCAAAGCCGCTAGCAAAAATGAGCAGTACTTC
TRBV20-1,many,TRBJ2-1,NA,CSALAPSGSPVGNEQFF,TGCAGTGCTTTAGCCCCGTCCGGGAGCCCGGTCGGGAATGAGCAGTTCTTC
TRBV11-2,NA,TRBJ1-5,NA,CASSLDGRTQPQHF,TGTGCCAGCAGCTTAGATGGCAGAACTCAGCCCCAGCATTTT
TRBV12-3/TRBV12-4,many,TRBJ1-5,NA,CASSPRGPFSFDQPQHF,TGTGCCAGCAGTCCCCGGGGACCTTTTAGCTTCGATCAGCCCCAGCATTTT
TRBV19,few,TRBJ1-4,NA,CATRAGQDEKLFF,TGTGCCACACGTGCAGGGCAGGATGAAAAACTGTTTTTT
TRBV18,NA,TRBJ2-2,TRBD2,CASSRGTTATGELFF,TGTGCCAGCTCACGAGGGACTACAGCCACCGGGGAGCTGTTTTTT
TRBV12-3/TRBV12-4,few,TRBJ2-6,NA,CASSGRTSGANVLTF,TGTGCCAGCAGTGGTAGGACATCTGGGGCCAACGTCCTGACTTTC
TRBV28,medium-sized,TRBJ1-1,NA,CASSLWTRARGSTEAFF,TGTGCCAGCAGTTTATGGACCCGAGCTCGGGGGAGCACTGAAGCTTTCTTT
TRBV4-3,few,TRBJ1-3,NA,CASSQTVGSGNTIYF,TGCGCCAGCAGCCAAACCGTGGGCTCTGGAAACACCATATATTTT
TRBV27,many,TRBJ2-1,TRBD2,CASSYYIAGGGEQFF,TGTGCCAGCAGTTATTACATAGCGGGAGGGGGAGAGCAGTTCTTC
TRBV29-1,many,TRBJ2-5,NA,CSVPPGRQETQYF,TGCAGCGTACCGCCCGGACGGCAAGAGACCCAGTACTTC
TRBV15,NA,TRBJ1-5,TRBD1,CATSRDRTGERQPQHF,TGTGCCACCAGCAGAGACCGGACAGGAGAACGCCAGCCCCAGCATTTT
TRBV20-1,few,TRBJ2-6,NA,CSARDPRSGANVLTF,TGCAGTGCTAGAGATCCCCGCTCTGGGGCCAACGTCCTGACTTTC
TRBV6-5,many,TRBJ1-1,NA,CASSYSTGTEAFF,TGTGCCAGCAGTTACTCGACTGGAACTGAAGCTTTCTTT
TRBV28,few,TRBJ1-1,TRBD1,CASSRTPRGTSTEAFF,TGTGCCAGCAGCCGAACTCCCAGGGGGACGAGCACTGAAGCTTTCTTT
TRBV2,once,TRBJ2-1,NA,CASSEAGSREQFF,TGTGCCAGCAGTGAGGCGGGGAGCCGTGAGCAGTTCTTC
TRBV7-8,many,TRBJ2-3,TRBD2,CASSASGGTDTQYF,TGTGCCAGCAGCGCTAGCGGGGGGACAGATACGCAGTATTTT
TRBV20-1,NA,TRBJ2-3,NA,CSARAVEVTDTQYF,TGCAGTGCTAGAGCCGTGGAGGTCACAGATACGCAGTATTTT
TRBV20-1,few,TRBJ1-6,NA,CSARDGQYNSPLHF,TGCAGTGCTAGAGATGGGCAGTATAATTCACCCCTCCACTTT
TRBV5-6,NA,TRBJ2-2,TRBD2,CASSLAVAGAAGGLFF,TGTGCCAGCAGCTTGGCGGTAGCGGGAGCGGCCGGGGGGCTGTTTTTT
TRBV3-1,many,TRBJ2-2,NA,CASSPLGGSGELFF,TGTGCCAGCAGCCCGCTAGGGGGTTCCGGGGAGCTGTTTTTT
TRBV20-1,many,TRBJ2-3,TRBD1,CSARDSSTDTQYF,TGCAGTGCAAGGGACAGTAGCACAGATACGCAGTATTTT
TRBV7-9,many,TRBJ2-5,NA,CAAKAGVQETQYF,TGTGCCGCCAAAGCAGGAGTCCAAGAGACCCAGTACTTC
TRBV6-2/TRBV6-3,NA,TRBJ2-1,TRBD2,CASRLTSGIGNEQFF,TGTGCCAGCAGATTAACTAGCGGGATTGGGAATGAGCAGTTCTTC